Here is one TCR beta chain with its context. Its antigen is not identified. An end of the junction differs from the germline gene, which may be a read error. CDR1 and CDR2 (germline): SGHVS, FQNEAQ. The CDR3 is 15 amino acids. This specimen belongs to a study of tumor and adjacent non-tumor tissue in lung cancer. In the study overall: Patients comprised 12 adenocarcinoma, a couple of squamous cell carcinoma and 1 small cell lung cancer. About 4.17 million productive TCRbeta reads were obtained per sample on average. Study results and limitations: Normal lung showed higher cumulative top 100 clone frequency than tumor.

RNA was extracted from bulk tissue without any cell sorting. The library came from three nested PCR rounds adapted from ARM-PCR protocols. TCRdb reprocessed the multiplex PCR reads with MiXCR, giving one entry per CDR3 protein. The repertoire has approximately 120,000 distinct CDR3 sequences, roughly 80% of them found once; the top ten carry approximately 35%. Sequences were obtained from lung tumor tissue. This TCR came from a woman between 55 and 75 years old with non-small cell lung cancer. The chain uses TRBV7-8 and TRBJ2-5; the D is unclear. CDR3 in amino acids: CATSLLSGPGETQYF. The DNA for the CDR3 is TGTGCCACCAGCTTATTAAGTGGGCCGGGAGAGACCCAGTACTTC.